A few counts support the clone carrying this T cell receptor (beta chain). This CDR3 spans 14 amino acids. This specimen comes from a study of beta chain features in type 1 diabetes. The overall study: The patient and healthy donor groups were comparable for age, gender and cell yields.

Expressed TCRB transcripts got sequenced, as all isolated RNA was reverse transcribed. The table came from immunoSEQ multiplex PCR; TCRdb's copy has only in-frame clones and leaves some out. The sample lists more than 300,000 clones; 10% to 15% were seen once. The chain carries TRBV21-1 and TRBJ2-7; TRBD1, the table's D call, lacks a check against the DNA. TRBV21-1 is a recognized pseudogene. What was sequenced was naive CD4+ T cells from blood. This clonotype originated in a man between 18 and 35 years old in good health. The CDR3 sequence: CASSKEGQRREQYF. Written as DNA, the CDR3 is TGTGCCAGCAGCAAAGAAGGACAGCGGCGGGAGCAGTACTTC.